This entry lists 13 T cell receptor beta chains sequenced from one sample in a study of blood T cell repertoires in COVID-19. TCRdb's copy holds only in-frame clones and misses some; the assay was immunoSEQ multiplex PCR. The sample lists under 350,000 clones, roughly 86% occurring once. Sequenced material: PBMCs or T cells enriched from blood (not recorded which). These TCRs come from a woman under 30 who had recovered from COVID-19.

The J gene is TRBJ1-2, the V gene TRBV30, with D uncertain. Germline V CDR1 and CDR2: GTSNPN, SVGIG (reference sequence). V gave up 2 bases and J gave up 2 bases, with 15 bases separating them. The CDR3 spans 15 residues. CDR3 DNA sequence: TGTGCCTGGAGTCGGATGACAATAACGAACTATGGCTACACCTTC. Its protein is CAWSRMTITNYGYTF.

This chain connects TRBV24-1 to TRBJ2-1; no reliable D call. The CDR3 consists of 15 residues. V shed 4 bases and J shed 7 bases, with 16 bases lying between them. CDR1 KGHDR and CDR2 SFDVKD come from the germline V gene. CDR3 sequence (DNA): TGTGCCACCAGTGACCCTCCCCGTTCCGGGAATGAGCAGTTCTTC. Amino acid sequence: CATSDPPRSGNEQFF.

The V gene is TRBV5-1, the J gene TRBJ2-1, with TRBD2 matching 7 bases. CDR3 length: 18 amino acids. Germline CDR1 SGHRS, CDR2 YFSETQ. With V trimmed by 4 bases and J by 6 bases, 19 bases remained unmatched. The CDR3 sequence is CASSPRDYSTNMGNEQFF. The CDR3 region has the DNA TGCGCCAGCAGCCCCAGGGACTACTCCACCAACATGGGCAATGAGCAGTTCTTC.

The chain carries TRBV19 and TRBJ2-1, with 10 nucleotides matching TRBD2. This CDR3 is built from 14 residues. Trimming cost V 4 bases and J 5 bases; bases outside gene matches: 2. The germline V gene encodes CDR1 LNHDA and CDR2 SQIVND (reference sequence). CDR3 protein: CASSTGTSDNEQFF. The CDR3 bases are TGTGCCAGTAGTACCGGGACTAGCGACAATGAGCAGTTCTTC.

The chain uses TRBV25-1 and TRBJ2-7; TRBD1 matches 7 bases. Germline V CDR1 and CDR2: MGHDK, SYGVNS. The CDR3 totals 15 residues. V lost 3 bases to trimming and J lost 5 bases; unmatched junction nucleotides: 10. CDR3 sequence (DNA): TGTGCCAGCAGTGATCCCGCCGGGACAGTAGACGAGCAGTACTTC. Residues: CASSDPAGTVDEQYF.

V and J are TRBV2 and TRBJ2-5, with TRBD1 matching 7 bases. The CDR3 runs 16 residues. After removal of 4 bases from V and 6 bases from J, the junction contained 14 bases not matched to a gene. Germline CDR1 reads SNHLY; CDR2 reads FYNNEI. This CDR3 is CASSVYGDSSEKTQYF. Written as DNA, the CDR3 is TGTGCCAGCAGTGTCTATGGGGACAGCTCGGAAAAGACCCAGTACTTC.

The genes are TRBV24-1 and TRBJ2-2; 7 positions agree with TRBD1. The V gene's germline CDR1 is KGHDR and CDR2 SFDVKD. The CDR3 totals 15 residues. V lost 5 bases to trimming and J lost 3 bases; unmatched junction nucleotides: 5. CDR3 sequence reads: CATSAGTAYTGELFF. In DNA, the CDR3 is TGTGCCACCAGTGCCGGGACAGCTTACACCGGGGAGCTGTTTTTT.

This sequence joins TRBV30 and TRBJ1-2; weak D call: TRBD1 (5 bases). Germline loops: CDR1 GTSNPN, CDR2 SVGIG (reference sequence). The CDR3 totals 12 residues. Trimming took off 2 bases at V and 8 bases at J, with 12 bases between the two ends. The CDR3 DNA sequence: TGTGCCTGGAGTAGCAGGGCGGAGGGCTACACCTTC. The encoded protein is CAWSSRAEGYTF.

The V and J genes are TRBV7-2 and TRBJ2-7; 16 nucleotides agree with TRBD2. The CDR3 is made up of 18 amino acids. V was pared by 4 bases and J by 1 base, with 7 bases of the junction left unmatched. Germline V gene sequence: CDR1 SGHTA, CDR2 FQGNSA. The CDR3: CASSSGLAGGSRSYEQYF. The CDR3 region has the DNA TGTGCCAGCAGCTCGGGACTAGCGGGGGGGAGTCGGTCCTACGAGCAGTACTTC.

The V call is TRBV7-9, the J call TRBJ1-2; 8 bases are a match to TRBD1. The CDR3 totals 16 residues. Germline CDR1 and CDR2: SEHNR and FQNEAQ (reference sequence). The V and J ends lost 6 bases and 8 bases, in that order; junction bases with no gene match: 17. CDR3 DNA sequence: TGTGCCAGCAGACCCACGGGGAAGACAGGGGAAAAGGGCTACACCTTC. Amino acids: CASRPTGKTGEKGYTF.

V gene TRBV28 combines with J gene TRBJ2-6, with unresolved D. Trimming shortened V by 6 bases and J by 12 bases, and 15 bases separated the two germline ends. This CDR3 is 13 amino acids long. In germline, CDR1 is MDHEN, CDR2 SYDVKM. For the CDR3, the DNA is TGTGCCAGCAGCAACCTTACCCCAGGCGTCCTGACTTTC. Protein sequence: CASSNLTPGVLTF.

The chain has TRBV28 and TRBJ1-2; D not resolved. CDR1 is MDHEN, CDR2 SYDVKM, per germline. Trimming stripped 8 bases from V and 1 base from J, with 11 bases between. The CDR3 totals 13 residues. CDR3 residues: CASLGGSNYGYTF. The DNA for the CDR3 is TGTGCCAGCTTAGGCGGCAGTAACTATGGCTACACCTTC.

The chain couples TRBV27 to TRBJ1-6, with a tentative D call TRBD1 (5 bases). V was shortened by 3 bases and J by 4 bases, with 7 bases between the two germline ends. The CDR3 sequence is 14 residues long. Germline V gives CDR1 MNHEY, CDR2 SMNVEV (reference sequence). CDR3 residues: CASSLGGYNSPLHF. The CDR3 region has the DNA TGTGCCAGCAGTTTGGGGGGATATAATTCACCCCTCCACTTT.